This entry features one TCR beta chain sequence. Its antigen is not known. This sample is part of a study of identical twins. General observations from the study: Possibly, invariant MAIT and iNKT cells partly confounded zero-insertion analyses.

The CDR3 loop spans 12 amino acids. Trimming shortened V by 3 bases and J by 2 bases, and 7 bases separated the two germline ends. Germline V gene lookup returns CDR1 DFQATT and CDR2 SNEGSKA (reference sequence). MiXCR, run by TCRdb on the 5' RACE reads, gives a single entry per CDR3 protein. The sample carries about 530,000 distinct CDR3 sequences, about a fifth recorded once. This sample was also put to use in a study of yellow fever vaccine responses in identical twins.

The sample taken for sequencing was CD4+ T cells sorted from blood. The chain has TRBV20-1 and TRBJ1-1; the D is unclear. This receptor was identified in a woman younger than 30 in good health. In DNA form, the CDR3 reads TGCAGTGCTAGGGGTTATAACACTGAAGCTTTCTTT. This encodes CSARGYNTEAFF.